The source of this T cell receptor beta chain is a study of shared clonotypes between healthy human individuals. Broader study findings: Shared clonotypes: approximately 4.5% naive CD4, around 3.7% naive CD8, about 2.5% memory CD4, 0.35% to 0.5% memory CD8.

CD45RO-negative cells were positively selected for CCR7, leaving out terminally differentiated effector memory CD45RA+ cells. CDR3 length: 11 residues. The germline CDR1 and CDR2 sequences are MDHEN and SYDVKM. Trimming removed 5 bases from V and 10 bases from J, with 6 bases in between. Points on this clone: Its antigen is unknown. This same CDR3 is encoded by further DNA sequences in the sample.

Sorted-subset replicate PCR reactions were performed with 150 to 200 ng DNA, corresponding to 25,000 to 35,000 T cell genomes. Measured with immunoSEQ multiplex PCR; TCRdb has only the in-frame clones, and not every one. Altogether about 2 million clones are present, just under 95% being singletons, with the ten largest covering around 1.2%. The J gene is TRBJ1-6, the V gene TRBV28; D ambiguous. The sequence was collected from a man younger than 35 in good health. The sequenced material came from naive CD8+ T cells sorted from blood. CDR3 sequence reads: CASSPNSPLHF. The CDR3 nucleotides are TGTGCCAGCAGTCCGAACTCACCCCTCCACTTT.